The 29 T cell receptor beta chains below come from one sample, sequenced in a study of beta chain features in type 1 diabetes listed by TCRdb under 2018. Library creation used the immunoSEQ multiplex PCR assay. The entire isolated RNA was reverse transcribed using the High Capacity cDNA Reverse Transcription Kit, and thus expressed TCRB transcripts were sequenced. Imported from immuneACCESS, the table was reduced by TCRdb to in-frame sequences with V and J called. These copies leave out some clones; in studies compared against another copy, an unresolved V gene accounts for under half, and the cause of the remainder is not known. For this sample the table gives 250,000 or so clones, of which over 65% were detected only once. The ten largest clonotypes hold 0.053% of the sample. The sample comprised naive CD4+ T cells from blood. The label giving this sample's cell subset or site can be read as: true naive CD4+ T cells. All receptors derive from a man aged 30 to 39 in good health.

The rearrangement joins TRBV5-6 to TRBJ1-6; D is possibly TRBD1 (6 bases). The germline gives CDR1 SGHDT, CDR2 YYEEEE. With 4 bases removed from V and 12 bases from J, the gap between germline ends came to 20 bases. The CDR3 length is 15 residues. The CDR3 reads CASSPEDGARGPLHF. The CDR3, as DNA: TGTGCCAGCAGCCCCGAGGATGGGGCCAGGGGACCCCTCCACTTT. The full variable domain, rest sourced from reference TRBV5-6 and TRBJ1-6, is DAGVTQSPTHLIKTRGQQVTLRCSPKSGHDTVSWYQQALGQGPQFIFQYYEEEERQRGNFPDRFSGHQFPNYSSELNVNALLLGDSALYLCASSPEDGARGPLHFGNGTRLTVT.

This sequence joins TRBV2 and TRBJ2-5, with D perhaps TRBD2 (6 bases). Trimming shortened V by 8 bases and J by 3 bases, and 10 bases separated the two germline ends. Germline CDR1 is SNHLY and CDR2 is FYNNEI. This CDR3 comprises 12 residues. DNA for the CDR3: TGTGCCAGCCTCGGAGGGGAAGAGACCCAGTACTTC. Translated: CASLGGEETQYF.

The chain has TRBV30 and TRBJ2-3; TRBD2 agrees at 8 bases. Looked up from germline, CDR1 is GTSNPN and CDR2 is SVGIG (reference sequence). V gave up 3 bases and J gave up 3 bases; unmatched junction bases: 5. The CDR3 extends over 14 amino acids. The DNA for the CDR3 is TGTGCCTGGAGGAAGCGGGAGAGGACAGATACGCAGTATTTT. Its protein is CAWRKRERTDTQYF. Based on the CDR3 plus reference TRBV30 and TRBJ2-3, the full variable domain is SQTIHQWPATLVQPVGSPLSLECTVEGTSNPNLYWYRQAAGRGLQLLFYSVGIGQISSEVPQNLSASRPQDRQFILSSKKLLLSDSGFYLCAWRKRERTDTQYFGPGTRLTVL.

The V gene is TRBV30, the J gene TRBJ1-5, with a tentative D call TRBD1 (6 bases). Deletions cut 0 bases from V and 1 base from J, with 10 bases between. Germline assignment: CDR1 GTSNPN and CDR2 SVGIG (reference sequence). The CDR3 covers 15 residues. CDR3 sequence: CAWSVGAISNQPQHF. CDR3 nucleotides: TGTGCCTGGAGTGTGGGGGCGATAAGCAATCAGCCCCAGCATTTT.

The chain employs TRBV30 and TRBJ2-1, with 7 bases that match TRBD1. The V segment lost 3 bases and the J segment 4 bases; nucleotides outside the gene matches: 9. The CDR3 runs to 15 residues. Germline V gives CDR1 GTSNPN, CDR2 SVGIG (reference sequence). The CDR3 loop is CAWRLEKGAYNEQFF. For the CDR3, the DNA is TGTGCCTGGAGATTGGAGAAGGGGGCTTACAATGAGCAGTTCTTC.

The CDR3 coding sequence is TGTGCCAGCAGTTACTCAGGGGGGAGTGGAGCCCAGCATTTT. Its translation is CASSYSGGSGAQHF. The genes are TRBV6-6 and TRBJ1-5; possibly TRBD1 for D (6 bases). Germline loops: CDR1 MNHNY, CDR2 SVGAGI (reference sequence). The CDR3 covers 14 residues. The V and J ends lost 0 bases and 11 bases respectively, with 14 bases between them.

Details on this clone: Other DNA sequences in the same sample also yield this CDR3. CDR3 nucleotides: TGTGCCAGCTCACCACGCCAAGATACGCAGTATTTT. Its translation is CASSPRQDTQYF. The gene calls are TRBV18 and TRBJ2-3; no reliable D call. V dropped 1 base and J dropped 5 bases, with 4 bases sitting between them. CDR1 and CDR2 from the germline V gene are KGHSH and LQKENI. The CDR3 runs to 12 residues.

The rearrangement joins TRBV30 to TRBJ1-6; unclear D gene. The CDR3 covers 13 residues. In germline, CDR1 is GTSNPN, CDR2 SVGIG (reference sequence). V was trimmed by 1 base and J by 10 bases, leaving 11 bases between them. As DNA, the CDR3 is TGTGCCTGGAGTGGGATAGGCAAGTCACCCCTCCACTTT. Translated, it gives CAWSGIGKSPLHF.

This clone has just a few counts. This chain connects TRBV29-1 to TRBJ2-3; D is undetermined. V was shortened by 7 bases and J by 4 bases, with 9 bases between the two germline ends. CDR1 SQVTM and CDR2 ANQGSEA come from the germline V gene. The CDR3 runs to 11 residues. The chain's CDR3 is CSERTSDTQYF. CDR3 nucleotides: TGCAGCGAAAGGACCTCAGATACGCAGTATTTT.

V usage is TRBV29-1 and J usage is TRBJ2-2; the D is unclear. The CDR3 runs 11 residues. Germline V CDR1 and CDR2: SQVTM, ANQGSEA. CDR3 in DNA: TGCGTGGGATTTAACACCGGGGAGCTGTTTTTT. Protein sequence: CVGFNTGELFF.

The chain uses TRBV7-9 and TRBJ2-3; D gene uncertain. Germline values: CDR1 SEHNR, CDR2 FQNEAQ (reference sequence). V dropped 0 bases and J dropped 6 bases, with 16 bases sitting between them. The CDR3 extends over 16 amino acids. The CDR3: CASSLAAPSFADTQYF. As DNA, the CDR3 is TGTGCCAGCAGCTTAGCGGCCCCCTCTTTTGCGGATACGCAGTATTTT.

This chain links TRBV4-1 with TRBJ2-3; TRBD2 matches at 7 bases. The V segment lost 8 bases and the J segment 4 bases; nucleotides outside the gene matches: 6. CDR3 size: 13 residues. The germline CDR1 and CDR2 sequences are MGHRA and YSYEKL. This CDR3 reads CASGGVVADTQYF. Here the CDR3 DNA reads TGCGCCAGCGGGGGGGTGGTCGCAGATACGCAGTATTTT.

This clone was counted only a few times. The genes are TRBV5-1 and TRBJ2-3; 7 nucleotides match TRBD1. The CDR3 has 15 amino acids. V shed 4 bases and J 5 bases; nucleotides not matched to a gene: 10. Germline V gene lookup returns CDR1 SGHRS and CDR2 YFSETQ. CDR3 loop: CASSPGQVRGDTQYF. In DNA form, the CDR3 reads TGCGCCAGCAGCCCCGGACAGGTTCGGGGAGATACGCAGTATTTT.

V usage is TRBV30 and J usage is TRBJ2-5; the D call may be TRBD1 or TRBD2 (5 bases each). V shed 1 base and J shed 5 bases, with 8 bases lying between them. This CDR3 is built from 12 residues. Germline V gives CDR1 GTSNPN, CDR2 SVGIG (reference sequence). The CDR3 loop is CAWSEGRETQYF. The CDR3 nucleotides read TGTGCCTGGAGTGAGGGACGGGAGACCCAGTACTTC.

The gene calls are TRBV25-1 and TRBJ2-3; D possibly uses TRBD1 or TRBD2 (5 bases each). The CDR3 consists of 14 residues. CDR1 and CDR2 (germline): MGHDK, SYGVNS. Trimming stripped 3 bases from V and 2 bases from J, with 9 bases between. The CDR3 DNA follows: TGTGCCAGCAGTGAGGGACGGCACACAGATACGCAGTATTTT. Its protein is CASSEGRHTDTQYF.

This clone was seen a few times. The CDR3 sequence is CASNGGSEAFF. In nucleotides, the CDR3 is TGTGCCAGCAATGGAGGTTCTGAAGCTTTCTTT. This sequence joins TRBV13 and TRBJ1-1; no definite D call. Germline V lookup: CDR1 PRHDT, CDR2 FYEKMQ (reference sequence). Trimming pared 7 bases from V and 6 bases from J, leaving 9 bases between. The CDR3 length is 11 residues.

This chain links TRBV4-3 with TRBJ2-1, with TRBD2 matching over 9 bases. Germline V gene lookup returns CDR1 LGHNA and CDR2 YSLEER. The trim removed 2 bases at V and 0 bases at J, leaving 5 bases unmatched. The CDR3 runs to 17 residues. DNA for the CDR3: TGCGCCAGCAGCCAACCTGGACTAGCGAGCTCCTACAATGAGCAGTTCTTC. This encodes CASSQPGLASSYNEQFF.

V gene TRBV4-3 combines with J gene TRBJ2-7, with D unresolved. The CDR3 sequence is 13 residues long. Germline assignment: CDR1 LGHNA and CDR2 YSLEER. The ends were cut back, 2 bases at V and 0 bases at J, with 5 bases in the middle. The CDR3 sequence: CASSQTASYEQYF. The CDR3 DNA reads as TGCGCCAGCAGCCAAACGGCCTCCTACGAGCAGTACTTC.

V is TRBV19 and J is TRBJ2-7, with TRBD2 matching 14 bases. The CDR3 runs to 15 residues. In germline, CDR1 is LNHDA, CDR2 SQIVND (reference sequence). The junction had 3 bases not matched to a gene; V was cut back by 5 bases and J by 3 bases. The CDR3 nucleotides read TGTGCCAGTAGTGGACTAGCGGGAGGCAGCTACGAGCAGTACTTC. Amino acid sequence: CASSGLAGGSYEQYF.

The chain is built from TRBV5-1 and TRBJ2-5; the match to TRBD1 covers 7 bases. V shed 4 bases and J 4 bases; nucleotides not matched to a gene: 13. The length of the CDR3 is 16 residues. Germline CDR1 is SGHRS and CDR2 is YFSETQ. This CDR3 reads CASSPATGAWGETQYF. In nucleotides, the CDR3 is TGCGCCAGCAGCCCCGCCACAGGGGCCTGGGGAGAGACCCAGTACTTC.

This clone was counted a few times. The chain carries TRBV15 and TRBJ2-6, with D possibly being TRBD2 (5 bases). V shed 5 bases and J shed 2 bases, with 16 bases lying between them. The CDR3 contains 17 residues. The germline V gene encodes CDR1 LNHNV and CDR2 YYDKDF (reference sequence). The CDR3 loop is CATSSQRGITGANVLTF. The CDR3 nucleotides read TGTGCCACCAGCTCCCAGAGAGGGATTACTGGGGCCAACGTCCTGACTTTC.

The chain combines TRBV30 with TRBJ2-7; D is perhaps TRBD2 (6 bases). Germline V gene sequence: CDR1 GTSNPN, CDR2 SVGIG (reference sequence). The CDR3 covers 13 residues. V was cut by 3 bases and J by 2 bases, with 11 bases left in between. CDR3 in DNA: TGTGCCTGGAGGGAGGGAAAACCCTACGAGCAGTACTTC. As protein: CAWREGKPYEQYF.

The sample holds one count of this clone. The chain links TRBV5-4 to TRBJ2-3; D unclear. V shed 4 bases and J shed 0 bases, with 12 bases lying between them. The CDR3 length is 15 residues. Germline V lookup: CDR1 SGHNT, CDR2 YYREEE (reference sequence). CDR3 in amino acids: CASSRVLSSTDTQYF. The DNA of the CDR3 is TGTGCCAGCAGCCGGGTACTTTCTAGCACAGATACGCAGTATTTT.

This clone has just a few counts. The chain links TRBV19 to TRBJ2-1; D gene unclear. Germline CDR1 and CDR2: LNHDA and SQIVND (reference sequence). The CDR3 loop spans 13 amino acids. V dropped 4 bases and J dropped 7 bases, with 11 bases sitting between them. CDR3 DNA: TGTGCCAGTAGTAAGGCTCCCGGGAATGAGCAGTTCTTC. Protein: CASSKAPGNEQFF.

The chain couples TRBV7-9 to TRBJ2-3; D gene unclear. There are 15 residues in the CDR3. Per germline, CDR1 SEHNR and CDR2 FQNEAQ (reference sequence). Trimming cost V 2 bases and J 2 bases, with 11 bases left between them. The CDR3 DNA reads TGTGCCAGCAGCTTAACCCAGAGCCCCACAGATACGCAGTATTTT. Translated, it gives CASSLTQSPTDTQYF.

This clone was seen a handful of times. The chain is built from TRBV30 and TRBJ1-3; a possible D gene is TRBD1 (5 bases). Trimming removed 4 bases at V and 0 bases at J, with 10 bases between. The germline V gene encodes CDR1 GTSNPN and CDR2 SVGIG (reference sequence). This CDR3 region has 14 residues. The CDR3 sequence: CAWIPQGSGNTIYF. In nucleotides, the CDR3 is TGTGCCTGGATACCGCAGGGCTCTGGAAACACCATATATTTT. Full variable domain (missing parts from reference TRBV30 and TRBJ1-3): SQTIHQWPATLVQPVGSPLSLECTVEGTSNPNLYWYRQAAGRGLQLLFYSVGIGQISSEVPQNLSASRPQDRQFILSSKKLLLSDSGFYLCAWIPQGSGNTIYFGEGSWLTVV.

This sequence joins TRBV29-1 and TRBJ1-1; D is unclear. V lost 0 bases and J 2 bases, leaving 7 bases between the germline ends. CDR1 SQVTM and CDR2 ANQGSEA come from the germline V gene. The CDR3 loop spans 13 amino acids. CDR3 residues: CSVEDFLNTEAFF. The CDR3 nucleotides read TGCAGCGTTGAAGATTTCCTAAACACTGAAGCTTTCTTT.

A word on this clone: The same CDR3 arises from other DNA sequences in this sample as well. This chain links TRBV29-1 with TRBJ1-1; D ambiguous. Trimming stripped 6 bases from V and 1 base from J, with 9 bases between. The germline CDR1 and CDR2 sequences are SQVTM and ANQGSEA. The CDR3 is made up of 12 amino acids. CDR3 in amino acids: CSVGRQNTEAFF. The CDR3 region has the DNA TGCAGCGTAGGAAGACAGAACACTGAAGCTTTCTTT. The whole variable domain, filled in from reference TRBV29-1 and TRBJ1-1, reads SAVISQKPSRDICQRGTSLTIQCQVDSQVTMMFWYRQQPGQSLTLIATANQGSEATYESGFVIDKFPISRPNLTFSTLTVSNMSPEDSSIYLCSVGRQNTEAFFGQGTRLTVV.

The chain couples TRBV7-6 to TRBJ2-5; D possibly corresponds to TRBD2 (5 bases). The V end was cut by 5 bases, the J end by 5 bases, with 6 bases between. CDR3 length: 11 amino acids. The germline gives CDR1 SGHVS, CDR2 FNYEAQ. CDR3 DNA sequence: TGTGCCAGCAGCCCGGGGGAGACCCAGTACTTC. It codes for CASSPGETQYF.